This T cell receptor beta chain came from a study of cytomegalovirus exposure and HLA in healthy donors. General study points: Specificity of a few CMV-associated chains for CMV antigens was verified in vitro. Listed as cytomegalovirus-associated were 170 or so TCR beta chains.

With respect to this clone: Its antigen is not identified.

The CDR3 sequence is 13 residues long. Germline-derived CDR1 and CDR2 are SEHNR and FQNEAQ (reference sequence). The V end was cut by 1 base, the J end by 1 base, with 5 bases between. TCRdb's copy holds only in-frame clones and misses some; the assay was immunoSEQ multiplex PCR. Of 200,000 to 250,000 clones in the sample, roughly 87% are singletons; the top ten hold roughly 2%. This receptor was identified in a woman aged 18-29 years in good health and CMV-seropositive. The specimen sequenced was PBMCs. The chain joins TRBV7-9 to TRBJ2-7; D gene ambiguous. This CDR3 reads CASSLDSSYEQYF. DNA for the CDR3: TGTGCCAGCAGCTTAGACAGTTCCTACGAGCAGTACTTC. The whole variable domain, filled in from reference TRBV7-9 and TRBJ2-7, reads DTGVSQNPRHKITKRGQNVTFRCDPISEHNRLYWYRQTLGQGPEFLTYFQNEAQLEKSRLLSDRFSAERPKGSFSTLEIQRTEQGDSAMYLCASSLDSSYEQYFGPGTRLTVT.